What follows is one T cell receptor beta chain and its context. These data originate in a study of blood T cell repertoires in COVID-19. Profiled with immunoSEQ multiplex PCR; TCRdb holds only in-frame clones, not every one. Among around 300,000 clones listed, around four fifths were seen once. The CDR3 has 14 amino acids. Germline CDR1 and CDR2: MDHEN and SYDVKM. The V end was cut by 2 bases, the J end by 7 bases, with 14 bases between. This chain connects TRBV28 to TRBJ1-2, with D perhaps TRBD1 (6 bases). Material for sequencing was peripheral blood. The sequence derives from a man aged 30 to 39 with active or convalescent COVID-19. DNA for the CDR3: TGTGCCAGCAGTTTAGGGACATATCTGCCTGGCTACACCTTC. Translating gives CASSLGTYLPGYTF.